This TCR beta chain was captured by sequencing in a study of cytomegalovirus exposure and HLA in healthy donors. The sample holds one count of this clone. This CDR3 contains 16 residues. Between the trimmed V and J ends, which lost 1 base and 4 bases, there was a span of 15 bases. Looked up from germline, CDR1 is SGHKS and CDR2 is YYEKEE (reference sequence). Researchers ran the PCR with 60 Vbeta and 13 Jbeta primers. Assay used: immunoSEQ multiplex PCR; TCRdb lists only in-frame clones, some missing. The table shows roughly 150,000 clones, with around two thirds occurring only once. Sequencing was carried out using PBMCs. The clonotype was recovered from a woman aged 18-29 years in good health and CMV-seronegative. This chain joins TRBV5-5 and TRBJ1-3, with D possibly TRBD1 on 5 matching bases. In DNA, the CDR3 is TGTGCCAGCAGCTTGATCGACAGAAGGGGAGGAAACACCATATATTTT. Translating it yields CASSLIDRRGGNTIYF.